What follows are 24 T cell receptor beta chains derived from one specimen sequenced in a study of blood T cell repertoires in COVID-19. This table comes from immunoSEQ multiplex PCR, and its TCRdb copy is limited to in-frame clones, with some not included. Counted here are 70,000 to 85,000 clones, roughly 87% occurring once; the ten biggest clones make up approximately 2.9%. Sequenced input: peripheral blood. All receptors come from a woman aged 45-65 years with active or convalescent COVID-19.

This clone was counted once. The chain joins TRBV9 to TRBJ1-3; D perhaps matches TRBD1 (5 bases). Trimming left V 3 bases short and J 4 bases short, with 14 bases between. The CDR3 consists of 15 residues. Germline CDR1 is SGDLS and CDR2 is YYNGEE. CDR3 nucleotides: TGTGCCAGCAGCGGAGGAGGGGCAGGGGGAAACACCATATATTTT. Translation gives CASSGGGAGGNTIYF.

This clone appeared a few times. The gene calls are TRBV10-3 and TRBJ2-2, with D possibly matching TRBD1 (6 bases). The CDR3 covers 16 residues. Trimming cost V 10 bases and J 4 bases, with 22 bases left between them. Germline V CDR1 and CDR2: ENHRY, SYGVKD. DNA for the CDR3: TGTGCCACCAAAGGAGGACAGCAAGTAGGCACCGGGGAGCTGTTTTTT. Translated: CATKGGQQVGTGELFF.

The rearrangement uses TRBV7-9 and TRBJ2-5, with 7 positions matching TRBD1. The CDR3 totals 16 residues. V shed 4 bases, J shed 0 bases, and the junction held 8 bases outside the gene matches. Germline lookup yields CDR1 SEHNR and CDR2 FQNEAQ (reference sequence). CDR3 coding DNA: TGTGCCAGCAGCTCCGGGACAGACGAGTACCAAGAGACCCAGTACTTC. The encoded protein is CASSSGTDEYQETQYF.

The V gene is TRBV5-6, the J gene TRBJ2-2, with TRBD1 matching over 7 bases. From germline, CDR1 is SGHDT and CDR2 YYEEEE. The V and J ends lost 4 bases and 4 bases, in that order; junction bases with no gene match: 7. This CDR3 spans 15 amino acids. This chain's CDR3 is CASSRRQGSTGELFF. CDR3 DNA sequence: TGTGCCAGCAGCCGAAGACAGGGCTCCACCGGGGAGCTGTTTTTT.

The chain joins TRBV7-2 to TRBJ2-7; no clear D gene. The CDR3 loop spans 14 amino acids. V was cut by 1 base and J by 2 bases, with 9 bases left in between. In germline, CDR1 is SGHTA, CDR2 FQGNSA. CDR3 sequence (DNA): TGTGCCAGCAGCTTAGACAGAGCTACCTACGAGCAGTACTTC. Residues: CASSLDRATYEQYF. The full variable domain, rest sourced from reference TRBV7-2 and TRBJ2-7, is GAGVSQSPSNKVTEKGKDVELRCDPISGHTALYWYRQSLGQGLEFLIYFQGNSAPDKSGLPSDRFSAERTGGSVSTLTIQRTQQEDSAVYLCASSLDRATYEQYFGPGTRLTVT.

This sequence joins TRBV4-1 and TRBJ1-5, with D uncertain. V was cut by 0 bases and J by 3 bases, with 6 bases left in between. The CDR3 runs to 14 residues. Per the germline V gene, CDR1 is MGHRA and CDR2 is YSYEKL. The CDR3 sequence: CASSQDRINQPQHF. The CDR3 DNA reads TGCGCCAGCAGCCAAGACAGGATCAATCAGCCCCAGCATTTT.

This rearrangement joins TRBV15 to TRBJ2-1; 7 positions agree with TRBD2. CDR3 length equals 16 residues. The germline gives CDR1 LNHNV, CDR2 YYDKDF (reference sequence). V trimming: 0 bases; J trimming: 3 bases; junction bases outside the gene matches: 5. The CDR3 reads CATSRDTRTSYNEQFF. CDR3 nucleotides: TGTGCCACCAGCAGAGATACTCGGACTAGCTACAATGAGCAGTTCTTC.

CDR3: CASSTPGQVEETQYF. In DNA, the CDR3 is TGTGCCAGTAGTACACCGGGACAGGTGGAGGAGACCCAGTACTTC. The chain links TRBV19 to TRBJ2-5, with 8 positions matching TRBD1. With V trimmed by 4 bases and J by 5 bases, 9 bases remained unmatched. The CDR3 spans 15 residues. Per the germline V gene, CDR1 is LNHDA and CDR2 is SQIVND (reference sequence).

The V and J genes are TRBV24-1 and TRBJ1-1; no clear D. V lost 5 bases to trimming and J lost 1 base, with 4 bases between them. Germline values: CDR1 KGHDR, CDR2 SFDVKD. The CDR3 length is 12 residues. The CDR3 spells CATSAGNTEAFF. For the CDR3, the DNA is TGTGCCACCAGTGCAGGGAACACTGAAGCTTTCTTT.

The rearrangement links TRBV19 to TRBJ2-7; 11 bases are shared with TRBD2. The CDR3 consists of 15 residues. The junction had 8 bases not matched to a gene; V was cut back by 6 bases and J by 4 bases. Germline CDR1 and CDR2: LNHDA and SQIVND (reference sequence). CDR3 residues: CASRTSGGSLYEQYF. Written as DNA, the CDR3 is TGTGCCAGTAGAACTAGCGGGGGCTCACTTTACGAGCAGTACTTC.

The V gene is TRBV19, the J gene TRBJ2-3; 9 nucleotides agree with TRBD2. The CDR3 has 16 residues. CDR1 is LNHDA and CDR2 is SQIVND in the germline V gene (reference sequence). V lost 3 bases, J lost 2 bases, and 6 bases stayed unmatched. This CDR3 reads CASSIFGGGATDTQYF. DNA of the CDR3: TGTGCCAGTAGTATTTTTGGCGGGGGGGCCACAGATACGCAGTATTTT.

The chain links TRBV5-1 to TRBJ2-3; TRBD1 matches at 7 bases. The CDR3 consists of 19 residues. The germline V gene has CDR1 SGHRS and CDR2 YFSETQ. The J segment lost 0 bases and the V segment lost 5 bases, leaving 18 bases of the junction unmatched. CDR3 nucleotides: TGCGCCAGCAGGAGAGCCGGGACAGCAAATATTTATAGCACAGATACGCAGTATTTT. Its translation is CASRRAGTANIYSTDTQYF.

The V and J genes are TRBV13 and TRBJ2-7; weak D call: TRBD2 (5 bases). CDR3 size: 13 residues. With 5 bases removed from V and 5 bases from J, the gap between germline ends came to 13 bases. CDR1 PRHDT and CDR2 FYEKMQ come from the germline V gene (reference sequence). This CDR3 reads CASSRLASHEQYF. The CDR3 DNA reads as TGTGCCAGCAGCCGCCTAGCTAGCCACGAGCAGTACTTC. Using reference TRBV13 and TRBJ2-7 for the parts outside the CDR3, the full variable domain is AAGVIQSPRHLIKEKRETATLKCYPIPRHDTVYWYQQGPGQDPQFLISFYEKMQSDKGSIPDRFSAQQFSDYHSELNMSSLELGDSALYFCASSRLASHEQYFGPGTRLTVT.

This chain connects TRBV9 to TRBJ2-3, with TRBD2 identical over 8 bases. CDR1 SGDLS and CDR2 YYNGEE come from the germline V gene. CDR3 length: 16 residues. With 0 bases clipped from V and 5 bases from J, the junction kept 8 bases outside the gene matches. The CDR3: CASSVVGGGKGDTQYF. The CDR3 DNA is TGTGCCAGCAGCGTAGTTGGCGGGGGGAAGGGAGATACGCAGTATTTT.

The chain combines TRBV19 with TRBJ2-7; 12 bases align to TRBD1. CDR1 is LNHDA and CDR2 is SQIVND in the germline V gene (reference sequence). J was trimmed by 4 bases and V by 7 bases; bases with no gene match: 8. This CDR3 region has 15 residues. The CDR3 reads CASNQGQGADYEQYF. The CDR3 region has the DNA TGTGCCAGTAACCAGGGACAGGGGGCTGATTACGAGCAGTACTTC.

This chain uses TRBV30 with TRBJ1-4, with D possibly being TRBD1 (6 bases). CDR1 and CDR2 from the germline V gene are GTSNPN and SVGIG (reference sequence). Trimming pared 2 bases from V and 9 bases from J, leaving 13 bases between. The CDR3 length is 13 residues. This CDR3 is CAWSSGASKKLFF. In DNA, the CDR3 is TGTGCCTGGAGTTCAGGGGCGTCTAAAAAACTGTTTTTT.

The V and J genes are TRBV12-3 or TRBV12-4 and TRBJ2-3; D is uncertain. The V gene lost 4 bases and the J gene lost 3 bases, with 8 bases spanning the gap. This CDR3 region has 13 residues. The CDR3 DNA is TGTGCCAGCAGTTCCAGAAATACAGATACGCAGTATTTT. It translates to CASSSRNTDTQYF.

V gene TRBV15 combines with J gene TRBJ1-1; no clear D gene. Trimming took off 5 bases at V and 8 bases at J, with 15 bases between the two ends. This CDR3 has 13 amino acids. Germline V gives CDR1 LNHNV, CDR2 YYDKDF (reference sequence). CDR3 DNA sequence: TGTGCCACCAGCTCAGCCCCGGTGGGCGAAGCTTTCTTT. This sequence encodes CATSSAPVGEAFF.

The V gene is TRBV7-2, the J gene TRBJ2-3; a weak D match, TRBD1 (6 bases). CDR3 length: 14 residues. The germline CDR1 and CDR2 sequences are SGHTA and FQGNSA. V dropped 6 bases and J dropped 0 bases, with 10 bases sitting between them. The CDR3 bases are TGTGCCAGCAGGAGGGGGTTGAGCACAGATACGCAGTATTTT. Translation: CASRRGLSTDTQYF.

This clone was found once. The J gene is TRBJ1-2, the V gene TRBV5-1, with 8 bases identical to TRBD1. Trimming cost V 0 bases and J 4 bases; bases outside gene matches: 11. Per germline, CDR1 SGHRS and CDR2 YFSETQ. The CDR3 has 17 residues. CDR3 protein: CASSLAPMDRAIYGYTF. The CDR3 DNA is TGCGCCAGCAGCTTGGCCCCAATGGACAGGGCTATCTATGGCTACACCTTC.

The V gene is TRBV9, the J gene TRBJ1-6; TRBD1 is a possible D gene (6 bases). The CDR3 totals 15 residues. Germline CDR1 reads SGDLS; CDR2 reads YYNGEE. Deletions cut 0 bases from V and 7 bases from J, with 11 bases between. CDR3: CASSVDYRVNSPLHF. CDR3 DNA: TGTGCCAGCAGCGTAGATTACAGGGTCAATTCACCCCTCCACTTT.

J is TRBJ1-1 and V is TRBV19, with 7 bases identical to TRBD1. CDR1 is LNHDA, CDR2 SQIVND, per germline (reference sequence). This CDR3 is built from 14 residues. Germline trimming cut 6 bases from V and 0 bases from J; bases unmatched to any gene: 4. The CDR3 reads CASRPGTVNTEAFF. The CDR3 bases are TGTGCCAGTAGGCCTGGGACAGTGAACACTGAAGCTTTCTTT.

This chain connects TRBV6-2 or TRBV6-3 to TRBJ2-1; D not resolved. Trimming shortened V by 4 bases and J by 4 bases, and 11 bases separated the two germline ends. Germline assignment: CDR1 MNHEY and CDR2 SVGEGT. The CDR3 contains 14 residues. CDR3 nucleotides: TGTGCCAGCAGTTCCCTAGGAAGGTACAATGAGCAGTTCTTC. Protein: CASSSLGRYNEQFF.

The chain joins TRBV5-5 to TRBJ1-2; D gene unclear. Germline CDR1 SGHKS, CDR2 YYEKEE (reference sequence). The CDR3 covers 13 residues. The germline V and J ends were trimmed by 0 bases and 5 bases, with 8 bases remaining between them. This chain's CDR3 is CASSLAGGYGYTF. The CDR3 DNA follows: TGTGCCAGCAGCTTGGCCGGCGGGTATGGCTACACCTTC.